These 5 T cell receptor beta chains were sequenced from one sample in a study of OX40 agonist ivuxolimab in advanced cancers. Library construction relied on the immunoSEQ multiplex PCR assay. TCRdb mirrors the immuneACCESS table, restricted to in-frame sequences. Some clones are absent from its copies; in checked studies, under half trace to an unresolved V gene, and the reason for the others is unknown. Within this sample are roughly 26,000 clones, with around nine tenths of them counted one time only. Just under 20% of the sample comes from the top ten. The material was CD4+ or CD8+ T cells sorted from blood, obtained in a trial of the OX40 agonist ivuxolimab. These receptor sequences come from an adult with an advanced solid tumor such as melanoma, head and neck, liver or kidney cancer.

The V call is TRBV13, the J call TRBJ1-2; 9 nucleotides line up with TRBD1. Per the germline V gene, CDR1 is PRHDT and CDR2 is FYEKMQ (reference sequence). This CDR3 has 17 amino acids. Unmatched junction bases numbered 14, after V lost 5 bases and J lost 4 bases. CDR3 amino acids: CASSNRQGEGKSYGYTF. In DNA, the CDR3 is TGTGCCAGCAGCAACCGACAGGGGGAGGGGAAGAGCTATGGCTACACCTTC.

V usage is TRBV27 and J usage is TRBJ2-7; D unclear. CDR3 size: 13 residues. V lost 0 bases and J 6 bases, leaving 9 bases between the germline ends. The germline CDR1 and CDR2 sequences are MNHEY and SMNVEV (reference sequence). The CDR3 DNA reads TGTGCCAGCAGTTTATCGACTTCTCTCGAGCAGTACTTC. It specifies CASSLSTSLEQYF.

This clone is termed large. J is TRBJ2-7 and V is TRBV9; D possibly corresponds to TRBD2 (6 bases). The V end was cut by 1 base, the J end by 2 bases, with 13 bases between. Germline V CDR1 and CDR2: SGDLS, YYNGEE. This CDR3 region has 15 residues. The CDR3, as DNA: TGTGCCAGCAGCGTATTTGCGGAGGGAACCTACGAGCAGTACTTC. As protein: CASSVFAEGTYEQYF.

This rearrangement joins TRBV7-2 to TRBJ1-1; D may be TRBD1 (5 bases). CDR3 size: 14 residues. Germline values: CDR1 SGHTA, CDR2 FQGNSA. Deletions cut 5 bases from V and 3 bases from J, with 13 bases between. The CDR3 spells CASSTGGWYTEAFF. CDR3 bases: TGTGCCAGCAGCACGGGGGGGTGGTACACTGAAGCTTTCTTT.

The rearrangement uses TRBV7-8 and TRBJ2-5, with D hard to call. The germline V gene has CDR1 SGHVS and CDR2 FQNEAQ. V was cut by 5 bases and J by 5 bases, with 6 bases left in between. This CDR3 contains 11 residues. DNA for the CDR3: TGTGCCAGCAGCGCGCCGGAGACCCAGTACTTC. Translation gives CASSAPETQYF.